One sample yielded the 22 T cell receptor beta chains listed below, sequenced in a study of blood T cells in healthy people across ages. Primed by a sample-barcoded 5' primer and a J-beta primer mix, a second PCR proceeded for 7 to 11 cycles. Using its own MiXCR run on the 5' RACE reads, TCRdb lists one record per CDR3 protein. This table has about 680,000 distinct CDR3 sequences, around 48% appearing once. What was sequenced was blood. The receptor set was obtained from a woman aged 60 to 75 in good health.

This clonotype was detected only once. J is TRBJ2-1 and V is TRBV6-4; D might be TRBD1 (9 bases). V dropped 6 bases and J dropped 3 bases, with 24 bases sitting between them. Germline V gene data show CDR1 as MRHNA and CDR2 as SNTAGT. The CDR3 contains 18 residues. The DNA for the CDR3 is TGTGCCAGCAGCCACAGGGGGCCTGGGACTAGGGGCTACAATGAGCAGTTCTTC. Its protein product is CASSHRGPGTRGYNEQFF.

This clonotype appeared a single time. CDR3 amino acids: CASSTRGVGGAPYEQYF. In nucleotides, the CDR3 is TGTGCCAGCAGCACTAGGGGGGTAGGGGGCGCCCCCTACGAGCAGTACTTC. The chain uses TRBV7-8 and TRBJ2-7, with a tentative D call TRBD1 (7 bases). The CDR3 extends over 17 amino acids. The V and J ends lost 5 bases and 2 bases respectively, with 22 bases between them. The V gene's germline CDR1 is SGHVS and CDR2 FQNEAQ.

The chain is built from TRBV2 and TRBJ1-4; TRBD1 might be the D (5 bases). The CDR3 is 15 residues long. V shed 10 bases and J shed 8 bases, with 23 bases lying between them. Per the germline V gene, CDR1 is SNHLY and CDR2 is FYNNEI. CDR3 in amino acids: CANTTRGLMKEKLFF. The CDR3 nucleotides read TGTGCCAACACCACAAGGGGCTTAATGAAAGAAAAACTGTTTTTT.

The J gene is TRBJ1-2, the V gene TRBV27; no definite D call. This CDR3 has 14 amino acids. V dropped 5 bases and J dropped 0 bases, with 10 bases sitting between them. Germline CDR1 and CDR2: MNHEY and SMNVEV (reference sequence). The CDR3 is CASSVQGPNYGYTF. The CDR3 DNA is TGTGCCAGCAGTGTTCAAGGACCTAACTATGGCTACACCTTC.

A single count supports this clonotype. As DNA, the CDR3 is TGTGCCAGCAGCTACAGGGTCACCTACGAGCAGTACTTC. Its protein product is CASSYRVTYEQYF. This chain connects TRBV6-5 to TRBJ2-4; possible D gene TRBD1, 6 bases. The J call may be mistaken, given a closer DNA end match to TRBJ2-7. The CDR3 extends over 13 amino acids. Per the germline V gene, CDR1 is MNHEY and CDR2 is SVGAGI.

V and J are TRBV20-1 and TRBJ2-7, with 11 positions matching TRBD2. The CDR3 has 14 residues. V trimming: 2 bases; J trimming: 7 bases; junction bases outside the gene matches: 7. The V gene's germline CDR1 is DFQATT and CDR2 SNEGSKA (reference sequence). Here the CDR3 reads CSARPLAGVEEQYF. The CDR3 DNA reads TGCAGTGCTAGACCACTAGCGGGAGTGGAAGAGCAGTACTTC.

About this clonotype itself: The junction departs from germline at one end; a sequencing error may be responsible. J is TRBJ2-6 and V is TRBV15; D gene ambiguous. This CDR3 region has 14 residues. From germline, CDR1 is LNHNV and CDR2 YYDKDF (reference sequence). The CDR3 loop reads CASSISSGANVLTF. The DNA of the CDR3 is TGTGCCTCCAGCATTTCAAGTGGGGCCAACGTCCTGACTTTC. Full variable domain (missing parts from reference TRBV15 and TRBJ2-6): DAMVIQNPRYQVTQFGKPVTLSCSQTLNHNVMYWYQQKSSQAPKLLFHYYDKDFNNEADTPDNFQSRRPNTSFCFLDIRSPGLGDTAMYLCASSISSGANVLTFGAGSRLTVL.

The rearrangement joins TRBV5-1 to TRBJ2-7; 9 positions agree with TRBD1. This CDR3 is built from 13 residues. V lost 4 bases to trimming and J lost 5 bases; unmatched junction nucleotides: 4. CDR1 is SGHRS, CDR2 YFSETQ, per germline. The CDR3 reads CASSADRGDEQYF. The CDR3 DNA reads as TGCGCCAGCAGCGCGGACAGGGGCGACGAGCAGTACTTC.

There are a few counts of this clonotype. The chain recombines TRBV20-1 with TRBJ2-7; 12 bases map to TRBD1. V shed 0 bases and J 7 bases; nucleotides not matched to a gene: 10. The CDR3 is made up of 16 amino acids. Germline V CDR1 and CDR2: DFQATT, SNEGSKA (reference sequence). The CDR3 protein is CSARDGDRGLNNEQYF. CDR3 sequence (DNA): TGCAGTGCTAGAGATGGGGACAGGGGGCTGAACAATGAGCAGTACTTC.

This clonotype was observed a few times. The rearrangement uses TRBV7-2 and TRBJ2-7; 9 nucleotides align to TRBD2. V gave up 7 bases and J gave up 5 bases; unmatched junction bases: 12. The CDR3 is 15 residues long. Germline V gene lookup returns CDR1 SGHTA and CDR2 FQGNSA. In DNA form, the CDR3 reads TGTGCCAGCACCTCCGCGCGGGAGGGGGGCGACGAGCAGTACTTC. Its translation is CASTSAREGGDEQYF.

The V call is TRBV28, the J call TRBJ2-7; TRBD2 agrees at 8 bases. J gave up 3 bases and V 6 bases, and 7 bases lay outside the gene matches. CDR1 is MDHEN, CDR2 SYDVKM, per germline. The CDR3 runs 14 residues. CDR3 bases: TGTGCCAGCAGCGGGAGGGCCGGAATCTACGAGCAGTACTTC. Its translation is CASSGRAGIYEQYF.

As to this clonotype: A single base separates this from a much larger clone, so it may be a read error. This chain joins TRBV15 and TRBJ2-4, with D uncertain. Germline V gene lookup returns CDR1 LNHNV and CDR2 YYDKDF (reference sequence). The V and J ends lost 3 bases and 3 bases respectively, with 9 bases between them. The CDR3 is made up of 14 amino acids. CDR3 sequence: CATSSASGKNIQYF. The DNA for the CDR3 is TGTGCCACCAGCAGCGCGTCTGGCAAAAACATTCAGTACTTC.

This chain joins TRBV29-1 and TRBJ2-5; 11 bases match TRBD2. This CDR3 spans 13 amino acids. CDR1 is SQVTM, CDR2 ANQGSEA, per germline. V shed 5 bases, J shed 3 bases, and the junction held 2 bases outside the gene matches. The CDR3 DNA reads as TGCAGCGTTCAGACTAGCGGGGAAGAGACCCAGTACTTC. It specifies CSVQTSGEETQYF.

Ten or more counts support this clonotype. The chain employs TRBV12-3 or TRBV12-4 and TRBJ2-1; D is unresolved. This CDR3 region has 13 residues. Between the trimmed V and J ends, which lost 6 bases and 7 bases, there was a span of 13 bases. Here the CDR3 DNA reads TGTGCCAGCAGCGTCGGACCGAAGAATGAGCAGTTCTTC. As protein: CASSVGPKNEQFF.

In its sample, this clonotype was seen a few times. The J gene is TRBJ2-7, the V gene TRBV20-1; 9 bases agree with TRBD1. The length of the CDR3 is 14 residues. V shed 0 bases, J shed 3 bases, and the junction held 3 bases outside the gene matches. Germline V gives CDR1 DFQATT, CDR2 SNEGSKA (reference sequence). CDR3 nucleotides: TGCAGTGCTAGAGAACCGGGACAGGGCTACGAGCAGTACTTC. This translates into CSAREPGQGYEQYF.

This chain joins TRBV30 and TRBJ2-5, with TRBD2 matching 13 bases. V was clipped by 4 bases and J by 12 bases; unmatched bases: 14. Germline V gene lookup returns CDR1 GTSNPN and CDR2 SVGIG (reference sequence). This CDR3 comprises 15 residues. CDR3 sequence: CAWIDLGTSGTQKYF. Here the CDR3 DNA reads TGTGCCTGGATCGACTTAGGGACTAGCGGGACGCAGAAGTACTTC.

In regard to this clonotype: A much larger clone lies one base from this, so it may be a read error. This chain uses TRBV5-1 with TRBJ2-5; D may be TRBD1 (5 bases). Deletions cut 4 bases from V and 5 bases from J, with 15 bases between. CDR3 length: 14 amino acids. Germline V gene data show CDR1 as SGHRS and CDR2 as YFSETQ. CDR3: CASSVSPGIETQYF. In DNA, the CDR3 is TGCGCCAGCAGCGTGTCCCCAGGGATCGAGACCCAGTACTTC.

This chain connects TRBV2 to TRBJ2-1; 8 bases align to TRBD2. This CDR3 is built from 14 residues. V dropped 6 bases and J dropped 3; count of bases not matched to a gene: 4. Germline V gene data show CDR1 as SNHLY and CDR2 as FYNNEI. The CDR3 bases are TGTGCCAGCAGAGAGGGACTAGACTACAATGAGCAGTTCTTC. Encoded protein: CASREGLDYNEQFF.

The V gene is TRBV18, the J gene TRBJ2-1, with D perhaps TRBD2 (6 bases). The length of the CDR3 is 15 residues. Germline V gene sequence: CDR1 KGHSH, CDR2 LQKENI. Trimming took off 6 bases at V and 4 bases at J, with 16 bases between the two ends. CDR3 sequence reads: CASSPLANLYNEQFF. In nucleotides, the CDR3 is TGTGCCAGCTCGCCCCTAGCGAATCTTTACAATGAGCAGTTCTTC.

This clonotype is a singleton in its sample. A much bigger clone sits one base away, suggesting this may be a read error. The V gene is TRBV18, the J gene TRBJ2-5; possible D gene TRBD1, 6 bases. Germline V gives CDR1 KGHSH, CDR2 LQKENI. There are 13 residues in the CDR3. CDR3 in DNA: TGTGCCAGCTCACGGACAGTTGAAGAGGCCCAGTACTTC. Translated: CASSRTVEEAQYF.

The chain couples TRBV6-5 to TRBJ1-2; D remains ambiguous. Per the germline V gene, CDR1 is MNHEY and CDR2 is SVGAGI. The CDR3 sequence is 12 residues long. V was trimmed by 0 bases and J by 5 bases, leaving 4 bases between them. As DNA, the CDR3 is TGTGCCAGCAGTTACTCGGATTATGGCTACACCTTC. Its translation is CASSYSDYGYTF.

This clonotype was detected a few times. The chain's CDR3 is CASSQGRGGTTEAFF. Written as DNA, the CDR3 is TGTGCCAGCAGCCAGGGCCGGGGGGGCACCACTGAAGCTTTCTTT. The chain combines TRBV4-2 with TRBJ1-1; D is perhaps TRBD1 (6 bases). The germline CDR1 and CDR2 sequences are LGHNA and YNFKEQ. There are 15 residues in the CDR3. V dropped 3 bases and J dropped 4 bases, with 15 bases sitting between them.